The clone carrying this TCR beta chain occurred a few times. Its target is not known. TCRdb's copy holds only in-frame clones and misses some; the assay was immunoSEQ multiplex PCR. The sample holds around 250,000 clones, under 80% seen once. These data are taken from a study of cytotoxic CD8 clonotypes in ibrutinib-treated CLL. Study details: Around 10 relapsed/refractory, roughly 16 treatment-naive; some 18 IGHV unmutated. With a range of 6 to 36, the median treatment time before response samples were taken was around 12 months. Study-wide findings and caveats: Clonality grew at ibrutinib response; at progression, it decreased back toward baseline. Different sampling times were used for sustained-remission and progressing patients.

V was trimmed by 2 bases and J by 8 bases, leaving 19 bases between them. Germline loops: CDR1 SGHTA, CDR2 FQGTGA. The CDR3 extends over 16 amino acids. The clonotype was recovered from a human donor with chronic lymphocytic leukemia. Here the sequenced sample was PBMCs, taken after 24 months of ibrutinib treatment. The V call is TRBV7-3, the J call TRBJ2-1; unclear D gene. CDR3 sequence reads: CASSLSVRMGTDEQFF. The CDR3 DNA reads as TGTGCCAGCAGCTTATCCGTACGCATGGGAACCGATGAGCAGTTCTTC.